The sequence of this TCR beta chain was determined in a study of blood T cell repertoires in COVID-19. The method was immunoSEQ multiplex PCR; TCRdb's version includes in-frame clones alone and lacks a portion of them. The table shows about 280,000 clones, with over 80% occurring only once. This CDR3 contains 14 residues. Trimming removed 6 bases from V and 4 bases from J; junction bases left unmatched: 4. Germline CDR1 is MNHNY and CDR2 is SVGAGI (reference sequence). This receptor was taken from a young woman with acute COVID-19. The rearrangement links TRBV6-6 to TRBJ1-5; 9 bases agree with TRBD1. The sample comprised PBMCs or T cells enriched from blood (not recorded which). CDR3 sequence (DNA): TGTGCCAGCAGACCCGGGACAGGGAATCAGCCCCAGCATTTT. Encoded protein: CASRPGTGNQPQHF.